This entry lists 5 T cell receptor beta chains sequenced from one sample in a study of technical replicates of blood from several donors. Clones were read by immunoSEQ multiplex PCR, and TCRdb kept only the in-frame ones, dropping some. In the table there are roughly 93,000 clones, approximately 94% of which are singletons. The material sequenced was T cells isolated from PBMCs. All receptors come from a human donor in good health.

The chain has TRBV19 and TRBJ1-5; D not certain. CDR1 and CDR2 (germline): LNHDA, SQIVND (reference sequence). The CDR3 sequence is 15 residues long. The V gene lost 10 bases and the J gene lost 7 bases, with 23 bases spanning the gap. The CDR3 reads CATSIGLGSQQPQHF. CDR3 in DNA: TGTGCCACCTCCATTGGCCTCGGGTCTCAGCAGCCCCAGCATTTT.

This clone appeared once. The chain carries TRBV18 and TRBJ2-2, with 7 bases identical to TRBD1. CDR3 length: 18 residues. Germline lookup yields CDR1 KGHSH and CDR2 LQKENI. V was clipped by 3 bases and J by 1 base; unmatched bases: 11. The CDR3 protein is CASSPGMRRDRNTGELFF. In nucleotides, the CDR3 is TGTGCCAGCTCACCCGGTATGCGCAGGGACAGGAACACCGGGGAGCTGTTTTTT. Using reference TRBV18 and TRBJ2-2 for the parts outside the CDR3, the full variable domain is NAGVMQNPRHLVRRRGQEARLRCSPMKGHSHVYWYRQLPEEGLKFMVYLQKENIIDESGMPKERFSAEFPKEGPSILRIQQVVRGDSAAYFCASSPGMRRDRNTGELFFGEGSRLTVL.

CDR3 nucleotides: TGTGCCTGGACACGAGGATTAGATACGCAGTATTTT. It encodes CAWTRGLDTQYF. The chain uses TRBV30 and TRBJ2-3, with no clear D. The V gene's germline CDR1 is GTSNPN and CDR2 SVGIG (reference sequence). Trimming pared 4 bases from V and 5 bases from J, leaving 10 bases between. CDR3 size: 12 residues.

The chain is built from TRBV28 and TRBJ2-7; 14 nucleotides align to TRBD2. CDR3 length equals 16 residues. V shed 9 bases, J shed 2 bases, and the junction held 9 bases outside the gene matches. CDR1 and CDR2 from the germline V gene are MDHEN and SYDVKM. The CDR3 is CASVGLAGVSTYEQYF. As DNA, the CDR3 is TGTGCCAGTGTGGGACTAGCGGGAGTTTCTACCTACGAGCAGTACTTC.

The chain has TRBV19 and TRBJ2-4; a weak D match, TRBD2 (5 bases). The V and J ends lost 1 base and 1 base respectively, with 8 bases between them. There are 15 residues in the CDR3. CDR1 is LNHDA and CDR2 is SQIVND in the germline V gene (reference sequence). For the CDR3, the DNA is TGTGCCAGTAGTATAGCTAGGGAGGCCAAAAACATTCAGTACTTC. Translated, it gives CASSIAREAKNIQYF.